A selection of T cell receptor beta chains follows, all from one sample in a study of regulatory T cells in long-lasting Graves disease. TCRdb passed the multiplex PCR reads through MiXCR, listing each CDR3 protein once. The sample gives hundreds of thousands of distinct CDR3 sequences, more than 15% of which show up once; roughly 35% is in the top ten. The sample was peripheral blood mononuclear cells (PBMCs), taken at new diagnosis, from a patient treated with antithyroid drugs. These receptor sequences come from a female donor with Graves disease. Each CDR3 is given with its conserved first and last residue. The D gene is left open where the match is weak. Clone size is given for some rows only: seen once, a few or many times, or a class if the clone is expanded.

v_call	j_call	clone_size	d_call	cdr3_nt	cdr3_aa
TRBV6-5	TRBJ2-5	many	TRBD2	TGTGCCAGCAGTTCCCGACTAGCGGGAGAGACCCAGTACTTC	CASSSRLAGETQYF
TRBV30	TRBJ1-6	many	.	TGTGCCTGCCCGGGACATAGGAATTCACCCCTCCACTTT	CACPGHRNSPLHF
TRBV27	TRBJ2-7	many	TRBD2	TGTGCCAGCAGCTACCAAGCGGGAGTGAGGGAGCAGTACTTC	CASSYQAGVREQYF
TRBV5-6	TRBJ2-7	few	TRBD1	TGTGCCAGCGTGCTCGGGGACAGTCTCTACGAGCAGTACTTC	CASVLGDSLYEQYF
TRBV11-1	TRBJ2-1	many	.	TGTGCCAGCACGGAGGCGCCGGCTAGTTCCTACAATGAGCAGTTCTTC	CASTEAPASSYNEQFF
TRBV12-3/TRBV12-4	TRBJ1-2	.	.	TGTGCCAGCAGTTTAATGGCGATTACTAACTATGGCTACACCTTC	CASSLMAITNYGYTF
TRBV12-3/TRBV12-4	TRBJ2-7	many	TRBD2	TGTGCCAGCAGTCCCCGACTAGCCGGTGGGGGCTACGAGCAGTACTTC	CASSPRLAGGGYEQYF
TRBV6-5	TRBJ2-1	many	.	TGTGCCAGCAGTTACTCGATTCCCAGCAGGAATGAGCAGTTCTTC	CASSYSIPSRNEQFF
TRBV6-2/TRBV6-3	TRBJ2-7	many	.	TGTGCCAGCAGTGAAATGGGATACGAGCAGTACTTC	CASSEMGYEQYF
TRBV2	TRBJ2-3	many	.	TGTGCCAGCCTTGCGCCAGCCACAGATACGCAGTATTTT	CASLAPATDTQYF
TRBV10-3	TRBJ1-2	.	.	TGTGCCATCAGTGAAATGGTCGGGGGTTCTGGCCACACCTTC	CAISEMVGGSGHTF
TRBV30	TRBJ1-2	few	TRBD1	TGTGCCTGGGTGGGACAGTCCTATGGCTACACCTTC	CAWVGQSYGYTF
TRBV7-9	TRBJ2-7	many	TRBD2	TGTGCCAGCACGTTAGCGGGAGAGGACGACGAGCAGTACTTC	CASTLAGEDDEQYF
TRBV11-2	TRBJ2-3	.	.	TGTGCCAGCAGCTTAGCGCAGGGAGCTAGCACAGATACGCAGTATTTT	CASSLAQGASTDTQYF
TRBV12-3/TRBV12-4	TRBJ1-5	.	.	TGTGCCAGCAACTTAGGTGCCCGCAATCAGCCCCAGCATTTT	CASNLGARNQPQHF
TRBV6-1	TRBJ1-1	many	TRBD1	TGTGCCAGCAGCGGGACAGCGGCTCTTAACACTGAAGCTTTCTTT	CASSGTAALNTEAFF